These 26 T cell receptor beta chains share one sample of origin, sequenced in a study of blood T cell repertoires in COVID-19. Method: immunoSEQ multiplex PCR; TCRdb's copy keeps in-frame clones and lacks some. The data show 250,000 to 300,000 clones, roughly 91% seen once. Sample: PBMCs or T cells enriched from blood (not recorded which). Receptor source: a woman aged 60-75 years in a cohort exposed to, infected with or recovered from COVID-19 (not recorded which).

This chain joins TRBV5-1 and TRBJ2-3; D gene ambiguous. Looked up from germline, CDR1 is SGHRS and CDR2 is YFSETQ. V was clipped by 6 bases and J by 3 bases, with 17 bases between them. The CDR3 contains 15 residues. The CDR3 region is CASKVSLPRTDTQYF. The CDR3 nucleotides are TGCGCCAGCAAGGTTAGTTTGCCGAGGACAGATACGCAGTATTTT.

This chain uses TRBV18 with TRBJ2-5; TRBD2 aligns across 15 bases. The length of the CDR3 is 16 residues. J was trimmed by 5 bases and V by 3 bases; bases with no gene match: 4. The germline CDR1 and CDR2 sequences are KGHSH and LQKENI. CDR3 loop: CASSPPGLAGGETQYF. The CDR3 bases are TGTGCCAGCTCACCTCCGGGACTAGCGGGAGGCGAGACCCAGTACTTC.

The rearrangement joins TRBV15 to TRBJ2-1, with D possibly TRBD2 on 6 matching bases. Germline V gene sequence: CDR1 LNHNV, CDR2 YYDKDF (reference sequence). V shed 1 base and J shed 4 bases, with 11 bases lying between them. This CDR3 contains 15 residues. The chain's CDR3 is CATSRAGEGYNEQFF. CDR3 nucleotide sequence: TGTGCCACCAGCAGAGCGGGAGAGGGTTACAATGAGCAGTTCTTC.

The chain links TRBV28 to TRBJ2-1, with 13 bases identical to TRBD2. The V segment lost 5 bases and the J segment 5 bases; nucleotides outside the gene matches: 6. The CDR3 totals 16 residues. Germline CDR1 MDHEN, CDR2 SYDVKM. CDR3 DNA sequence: TGTGCCAGCAGTGGTCAGACTAGCGGGAGGAACAATGAGCAGTTCTTC. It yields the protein CASSGQTSGRNNEQFF.

In nucleotides, the CDR3 is TGTGCCATCAGTGGACCGACAGGGGACCCTGATTCCATTAACTATGGCTACACCTTC. It specifies CAISGPTGDPDSINYGYTF. The chain has TRBV10-3 and TRBJ1-2, with 8 bases identical to TRBD1. The V gene end was trimmed by 4 bases and the J gene end by 1 base; junction bases not matched to a gene: 17. Germline assignment: CDR1 ENHRY and CDR2 SYGVKD. CDR3 size: 19 residues.

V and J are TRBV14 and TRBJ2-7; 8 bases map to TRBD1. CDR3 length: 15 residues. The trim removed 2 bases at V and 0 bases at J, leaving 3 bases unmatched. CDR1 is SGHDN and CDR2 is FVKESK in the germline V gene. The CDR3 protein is CASSQRTGSSYEQYF. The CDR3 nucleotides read TGTGCCAGCAGCCAAAGGACAGGGAGCTCCTACGAGCAGTACTTC.

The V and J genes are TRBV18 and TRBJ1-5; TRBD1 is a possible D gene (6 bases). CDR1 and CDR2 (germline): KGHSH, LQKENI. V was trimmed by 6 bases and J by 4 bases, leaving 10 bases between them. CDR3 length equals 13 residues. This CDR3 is CASSPDRNQPQHF. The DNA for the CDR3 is TGTGCCAGCTCCCCAGACAGGAATCAGCCCCAGCATTTT. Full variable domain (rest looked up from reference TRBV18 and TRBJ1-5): NAGVMQNPRHLVRRRGQEARLRCSPMKGHSHVYWYRQLPEEGLKFMVYLQKENIIDESGMPKERFSAEFPKEGPSILRIQQVVRGDSAAYFCASSPDRNQPQHFGDGTRLSIL.

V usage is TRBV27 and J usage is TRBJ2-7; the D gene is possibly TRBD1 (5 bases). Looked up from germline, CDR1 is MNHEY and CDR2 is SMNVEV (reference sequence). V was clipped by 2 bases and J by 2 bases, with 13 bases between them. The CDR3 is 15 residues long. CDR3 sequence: CASSLKDTGAYEQYF. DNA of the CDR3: TGTGCCAGCAGTTTAAAGGACACTGGGGCCTACGAGCAGTACTTC.

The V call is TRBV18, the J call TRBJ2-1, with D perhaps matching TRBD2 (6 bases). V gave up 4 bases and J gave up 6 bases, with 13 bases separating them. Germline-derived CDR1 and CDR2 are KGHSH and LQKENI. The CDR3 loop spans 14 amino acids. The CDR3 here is CASSRSPTSNEQFF. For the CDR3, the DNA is TGTGCCAGCTCACGTAGTCCGACTAGCAATGAGCAGTTCTTC. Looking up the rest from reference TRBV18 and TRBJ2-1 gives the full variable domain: NAGVMQNPRHLVRRRGQEARLRCSPMKGHSHVYWYRQLPEEGLKFMVYLQKENIIDESGMPKERFSAEFPKEGPSILRIQQVVRGDSAAYFCASSRSPTSNEQFFGPGTRLTVL.

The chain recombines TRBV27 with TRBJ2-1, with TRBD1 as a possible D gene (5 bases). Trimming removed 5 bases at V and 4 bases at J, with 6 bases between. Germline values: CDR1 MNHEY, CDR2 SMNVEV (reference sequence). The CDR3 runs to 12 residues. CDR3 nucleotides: TGTGCCAGCAGTCCAGGGTACAATGAGCAGTTCTTC. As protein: CASSPGYNEQFF.

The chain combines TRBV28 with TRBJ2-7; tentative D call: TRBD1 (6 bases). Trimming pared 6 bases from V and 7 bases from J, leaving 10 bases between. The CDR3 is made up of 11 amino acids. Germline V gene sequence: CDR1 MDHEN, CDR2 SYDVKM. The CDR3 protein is CASRGGWEQYF. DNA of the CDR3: TGTGCCAGCAGAGGGGGTTGGGAGCAGTACTTC.

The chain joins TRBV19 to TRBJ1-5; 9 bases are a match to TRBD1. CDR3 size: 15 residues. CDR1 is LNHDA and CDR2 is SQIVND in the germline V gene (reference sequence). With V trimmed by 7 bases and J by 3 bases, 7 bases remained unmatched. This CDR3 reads CASIATGGLNQPQHF. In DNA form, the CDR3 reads TGTGCCAGTATTGCGACAGGGGGGCTCAATCAGCCCCAGCATTTT.

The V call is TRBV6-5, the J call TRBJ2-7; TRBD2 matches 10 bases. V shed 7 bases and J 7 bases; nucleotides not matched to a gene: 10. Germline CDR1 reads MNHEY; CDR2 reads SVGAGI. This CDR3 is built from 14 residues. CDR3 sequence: CASTLAGGLEEQYF. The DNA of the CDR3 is TGTGCCAGCACTTTAGCGGGAGGCCTTGAGGAGCAGTACTTC.

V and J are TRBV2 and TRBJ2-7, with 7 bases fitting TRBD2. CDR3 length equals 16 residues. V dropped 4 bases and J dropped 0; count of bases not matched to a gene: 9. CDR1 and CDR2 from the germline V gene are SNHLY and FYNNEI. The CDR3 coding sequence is TGTGCCAGCAGTGGGCCTAGCGGAAGTCTCTCCTACGAGCAGTACTTC. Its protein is CASSGPSGSLSYEQYF.

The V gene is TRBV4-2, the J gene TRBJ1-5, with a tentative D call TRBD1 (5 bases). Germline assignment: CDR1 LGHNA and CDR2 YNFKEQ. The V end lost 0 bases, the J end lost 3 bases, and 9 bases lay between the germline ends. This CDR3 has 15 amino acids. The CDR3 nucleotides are TGTGCCAGCAGCCAAGATCGACAGTACAATCAGCCCCAGCATTTT. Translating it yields CASSQDRQYNQPQHF.

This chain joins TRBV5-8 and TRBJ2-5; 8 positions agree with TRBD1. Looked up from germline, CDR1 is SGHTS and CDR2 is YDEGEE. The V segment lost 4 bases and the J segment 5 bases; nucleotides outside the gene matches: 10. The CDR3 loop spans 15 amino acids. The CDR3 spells CASSIELDRVETQYF. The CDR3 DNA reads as TGTGCCAGCAGCATCGAACTGGACAGGGTGGAGACCCAGTACTTC.

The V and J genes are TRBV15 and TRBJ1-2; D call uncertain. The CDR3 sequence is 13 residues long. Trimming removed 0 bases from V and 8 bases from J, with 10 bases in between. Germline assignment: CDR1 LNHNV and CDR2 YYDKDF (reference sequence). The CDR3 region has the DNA TGTGCCACCAGCAGAGATTTGGCAGGAGGCTACACCTTC. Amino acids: CATSRDLAGGYTF. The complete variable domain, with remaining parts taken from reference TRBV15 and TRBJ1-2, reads DAMVIQNPRYQVTQFGKPVTLSCSQTLNHNVMYWYQQKSSQAPKLLFHYYDKDFNNEADTPDNFQSRRPNTSFCFLDIRSPGLGDTAMYLCATSRDLAGGYTFGSGTRLTVV.

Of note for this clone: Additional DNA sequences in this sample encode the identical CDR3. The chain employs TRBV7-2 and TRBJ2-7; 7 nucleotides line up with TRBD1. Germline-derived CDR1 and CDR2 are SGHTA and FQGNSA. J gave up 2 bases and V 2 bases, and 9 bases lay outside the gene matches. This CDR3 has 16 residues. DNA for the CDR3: TGTGCCAGCAGCTTAACGATCACAGGGGCCACCTACGAGCAGTACTTC. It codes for CASSLTITGATYEQYF.

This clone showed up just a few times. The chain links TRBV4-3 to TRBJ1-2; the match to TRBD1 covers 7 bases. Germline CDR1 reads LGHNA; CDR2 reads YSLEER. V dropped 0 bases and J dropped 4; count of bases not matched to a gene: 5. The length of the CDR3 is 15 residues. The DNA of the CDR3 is TGCGCCAGCAGCCAAGATGAGACAGGGAGCTATGGCTACACCTTC. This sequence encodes CASSQDETGSYGYTF.

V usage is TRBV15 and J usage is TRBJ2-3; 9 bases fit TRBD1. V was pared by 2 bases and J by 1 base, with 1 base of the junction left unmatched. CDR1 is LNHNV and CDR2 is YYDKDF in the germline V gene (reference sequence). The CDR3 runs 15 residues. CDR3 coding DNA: TGTGCCACCAGCAGAAGACAGGGGGGCACAGATACGCAGTATTTT. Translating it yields CATSRRQGGTDTQYF.

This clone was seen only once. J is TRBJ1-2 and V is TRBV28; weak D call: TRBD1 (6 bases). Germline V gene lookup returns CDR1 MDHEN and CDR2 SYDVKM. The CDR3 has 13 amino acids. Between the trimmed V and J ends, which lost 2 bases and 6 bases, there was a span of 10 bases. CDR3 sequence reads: CASSLRQGNGYTF. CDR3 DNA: TGTGCCAGCAGTTTAAGGCAGGGGAATGGCTACACCTTC.

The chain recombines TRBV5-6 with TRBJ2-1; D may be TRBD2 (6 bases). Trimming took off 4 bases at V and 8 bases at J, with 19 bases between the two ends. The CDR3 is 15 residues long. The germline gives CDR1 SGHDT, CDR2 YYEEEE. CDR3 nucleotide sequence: TGTGCCAGCAGCCCACGGGGCGGAGGGGAGGATGAGCAGTTCTTC. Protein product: CASSPRGGGEDEQFF.

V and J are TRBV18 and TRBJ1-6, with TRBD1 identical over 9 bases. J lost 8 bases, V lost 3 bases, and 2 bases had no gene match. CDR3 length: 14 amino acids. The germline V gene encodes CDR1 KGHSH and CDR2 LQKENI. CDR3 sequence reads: CASSPGQGYSPLHF. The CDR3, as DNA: TGTGCCAGCTCACCGGGACAGGGCTATTCACCCCTCCACTTT.

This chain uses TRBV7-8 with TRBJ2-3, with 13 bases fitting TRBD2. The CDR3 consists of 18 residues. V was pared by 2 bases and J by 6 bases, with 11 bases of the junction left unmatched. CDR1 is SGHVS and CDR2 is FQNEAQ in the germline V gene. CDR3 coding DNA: TGTGCCAGCAGCTTACGACTAGCGGGAGGACGTCAAGGGGATACGCAGTATTTT. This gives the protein CASSLRLAGGRQGDTQYF.

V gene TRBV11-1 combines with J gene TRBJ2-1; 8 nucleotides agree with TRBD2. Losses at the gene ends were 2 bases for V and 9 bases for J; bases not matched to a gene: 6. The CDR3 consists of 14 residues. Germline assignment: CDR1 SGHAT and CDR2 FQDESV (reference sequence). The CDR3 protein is CASSLYRSGSEQFF. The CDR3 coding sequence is TGTGCCAGCAGCTTATACAGGAGCGGGAGTGAGCAGTTCTTC.

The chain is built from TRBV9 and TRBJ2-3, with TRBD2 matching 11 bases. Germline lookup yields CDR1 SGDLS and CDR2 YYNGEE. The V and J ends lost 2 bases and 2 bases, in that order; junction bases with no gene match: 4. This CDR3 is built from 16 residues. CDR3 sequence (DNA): TGTGCCAGCAGCGTGCGACTAGCGGGATCCACAGATACGCAGTATTTT. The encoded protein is CASSVRLAGSTDTQYF.